This T cell receptor beta chain was sequenced during a study of Ad26.COV2.S vaccination and SARS-CoV-2 variants (dated by TCRdb to about 2021). At the level of the whole study: Donors in the vaccine arm were drawn from COV1001, a multicentre, randomized, double-blind, placebo-controlled phase I-IIa trial testing Ad26.COV2.S in healthy adults. Ad26.COV2.S was administered intramuscularly at 5 x 10^10 or 1 x 10^11 viral particles, either as a single shot or as two shots given 56 days apart. TCRbeta repertoire sequencing served as the tool for gauging how specific and how broad the SARS-CoV-2-reactive T cell receptors were following Ad26.COV2.S vaccination. The TCR-sequenced set comprised around 30 samples: some 20 Ad26.COV2.S vaccine recipients, 5 placebo recipients and 8 SARS-CoV-2 convalescent individuals. Participants in the trial were split at random into five groups of five each, receiving low-dose or high-dose Ad26.COV2.S once or twice, or else placebo on both occasions. Investigators did not know the trial group allocation while performing experiments and assessing outcomes.

Turning to this clone: The antigen it binds to is not known. Per-base quality was not reported, and no clone a single base away is much larger than it.

The immunoSEQ Assay was the method used to sequence TCRbeta CDR3 regions. After extraction, genomic DNA underwent amplification by bias-controlled multiplex PCR, followed by high-throughput sequencing. Turning to the authors' computational methods: Collapsing and filtering of sequences were performed to quantify the absolute abundance of each unique TCRbeta CDR3 region. T cell fraction was estimated by normalizing TCRbeta template counts to usable DNA, with usable DNA measured through amplification of reference genes found in all nucleated cells. Repertoire TCRs were annotated as SARS-CoV-2-specific when V gene, CDR3 amino acid sequence and J gene were exactly matched to a known reactive TCR set. The reference SARS-CoV-2 TCR set was obtained from MIRA and was filtered for enrichment in COVID-19-positive ImmuneCODE repertoires, whereby public or cross-reactive TCRs were removed. Using the MIRA antigens, annotated TCRs were further analysed by specific ORF or by position within an ORF. Breadth was defined as the number of annotated unique rearrangements divided by the total number of unique productive rearrangements, and depth was defined as the summed frequency of the annotated unique rearrangements. TCR breadth was compared between groups using two-sided Wilcoxon rank-sum tests. TCRdb retrieved this table from immuneACCESS and kept in-frame rearrangements only. Not all clones are present; in checked studies, unresolved V genes account for under half, and no reason is known for the remainder. V and J calls and clone size are those listed in that table; D and trimming were worked out from the DNA. The sample has about 680,000 clones on record, roughly nine tenths of them singletons. The ten largest make up approximately 1.5% of the sample.

The treatment or condition tag for this specimen amounts to: roughly 20 received Ad26.COV2.S at low or high dose, single or two shots; about five received placebo; per-sample allocation not given. For vaccine and placebo recipients, repertoires were sequenced using samples collected on day 63 after the first injection. Between 29 July and 7 August 2020, Cohort 1b enrolled around 24 adults aged 18-55 years at one site in Boston, USA. Ad26.COV2.S consisted of a replication-incompetent adenovirus type 26 vector by which a prefusion-stabilized SARS-CoV-2 spike protein from the original Wuhan strain was expressed. Study-wide findings and limitations: Substantial breadth of spike-specific CD8+ and CD4+ T cell responses was reported after vaccination. The authors noted that total T cell responses may have been underestimated by the TCR breadth and depth analyses. Vaccine and placebo recipients had comparable non-spike TCR breadth, which fits with the vaccine containing only spike. Comparing responses between vaccine doses or regimens was not something the study was powered to do. Ad26.COV2.S recipients had higher spike-specific TCR breadth than placebo recipients (P = 0.0014).

The input for sequencing was peripheral blood, taken in a trial of Ad26.COV2.S vaccine versus placebo. The TCR sequence derives from a person between 18 and 65 years old who received the Ad26.COV2.S COVID-19 vaccine or a placebo.

The CDR3 reads as follows: CATSVAAGGFRGQFF. The sequenced DNA: TGTGCCACCAGTGTCGCCGCGGGAGGCTTTCGGGGGCAGTTCTTC. The V gene is TRBV24-1 and the J gene is TRBJ2-1; 8 middle bases align to TRBD2. The cysteine opens and the phenylalanine closes a CDR3 of 15 amino acids. Just CDR3 DNA is preserved here, 45 bases in frame from base 1. Compared with germline, V lacks 5 bases and J lacks 12 bases; bases without a gene match: 14. From a lookup of the germline V gene, CDR1 and CDR2 are KGHDR and SFDVKD.